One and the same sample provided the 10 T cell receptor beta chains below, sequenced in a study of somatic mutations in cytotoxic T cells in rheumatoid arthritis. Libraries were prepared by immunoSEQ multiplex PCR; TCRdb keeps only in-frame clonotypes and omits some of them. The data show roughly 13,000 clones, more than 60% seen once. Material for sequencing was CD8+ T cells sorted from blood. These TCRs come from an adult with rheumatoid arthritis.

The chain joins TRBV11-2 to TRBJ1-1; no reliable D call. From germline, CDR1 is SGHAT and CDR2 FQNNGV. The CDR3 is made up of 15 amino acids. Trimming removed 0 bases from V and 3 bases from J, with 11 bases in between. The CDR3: CASSLERGGYTEAFF. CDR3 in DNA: TGTGCCAGCAGCTTAGAGCGAGGAGGGTACACTGAAGCTTTCTTT.

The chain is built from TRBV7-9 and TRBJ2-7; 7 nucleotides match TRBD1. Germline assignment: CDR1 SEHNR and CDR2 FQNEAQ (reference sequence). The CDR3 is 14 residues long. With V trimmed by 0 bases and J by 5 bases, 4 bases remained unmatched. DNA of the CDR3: TGTGCCAGCAGCTTAGCAGGGGGCCGGGACGAGCAGTACTTC. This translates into CASSLAGGRDEQYF.

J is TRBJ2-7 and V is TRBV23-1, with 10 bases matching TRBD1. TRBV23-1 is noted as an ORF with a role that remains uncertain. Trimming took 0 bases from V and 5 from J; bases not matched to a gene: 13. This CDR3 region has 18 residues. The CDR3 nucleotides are TGCGCCAGCAGTCAATCTTATCCCGGGACAGGGGAACCAGACGAGCAGTACTTC. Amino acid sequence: CASSQSYPGTGEPDEQYF.

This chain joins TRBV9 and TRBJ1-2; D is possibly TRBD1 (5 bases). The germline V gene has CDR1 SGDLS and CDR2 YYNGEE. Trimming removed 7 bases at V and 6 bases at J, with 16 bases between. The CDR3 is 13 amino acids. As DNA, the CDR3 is TGTGCCAGCGGACAACGCCTAGGGAATGGCTACACCTTC. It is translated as CASGQRLGNGYTF.

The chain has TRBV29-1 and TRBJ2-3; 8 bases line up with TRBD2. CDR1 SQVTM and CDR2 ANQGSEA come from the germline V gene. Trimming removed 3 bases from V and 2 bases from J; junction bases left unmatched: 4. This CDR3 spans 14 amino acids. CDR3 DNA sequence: TGCAGCGTTGAGGGTAGCGGGAACACAGATACGCAGTATTTT. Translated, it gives CSVEGSGNTDTQYF.

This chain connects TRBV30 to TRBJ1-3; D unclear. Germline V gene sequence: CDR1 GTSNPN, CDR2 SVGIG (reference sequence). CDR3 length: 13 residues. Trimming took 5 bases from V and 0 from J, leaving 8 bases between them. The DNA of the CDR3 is TGTGCCTGGGAGGCCACCTCTGGAAACACCATATATTTT. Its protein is CAWEATSGNTIYF.

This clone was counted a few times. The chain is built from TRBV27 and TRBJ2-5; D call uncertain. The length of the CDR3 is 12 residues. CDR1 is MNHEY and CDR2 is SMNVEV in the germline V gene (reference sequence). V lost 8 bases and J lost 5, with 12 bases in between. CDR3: CASGPYGETQYF. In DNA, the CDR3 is TGTGCCAGCGGCCCTTATGGGGAGACCCAGTACTTC.

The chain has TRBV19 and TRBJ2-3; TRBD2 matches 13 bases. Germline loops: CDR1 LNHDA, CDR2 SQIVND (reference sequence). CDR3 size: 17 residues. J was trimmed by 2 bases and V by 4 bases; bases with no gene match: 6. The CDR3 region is CASSSGTSGAYTDTQYF. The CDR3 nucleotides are TGTGCCAGTAGTAGCGGGACTAGCGGGGCCTACACAGATACGCAGTATTTT.

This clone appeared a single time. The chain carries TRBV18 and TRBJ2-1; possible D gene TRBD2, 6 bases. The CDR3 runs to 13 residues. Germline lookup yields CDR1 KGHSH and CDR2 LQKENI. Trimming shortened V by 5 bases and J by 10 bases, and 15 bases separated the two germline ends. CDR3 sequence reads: CASSSKRGEEQFF. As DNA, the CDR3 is TGTGCCAGCTCATCGAAGCGCGGGGAGGAGCAGTTCTTC.

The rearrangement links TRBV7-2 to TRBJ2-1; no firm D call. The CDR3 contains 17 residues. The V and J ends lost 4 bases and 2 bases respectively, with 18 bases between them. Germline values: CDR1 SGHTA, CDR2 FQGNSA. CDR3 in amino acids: CASSSPYTGPTYNEQFF. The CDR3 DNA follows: TGTGCCAGCAGCTCCCCGTACACCGGGCCTACCTACAATGAGCAGTTCTTC.